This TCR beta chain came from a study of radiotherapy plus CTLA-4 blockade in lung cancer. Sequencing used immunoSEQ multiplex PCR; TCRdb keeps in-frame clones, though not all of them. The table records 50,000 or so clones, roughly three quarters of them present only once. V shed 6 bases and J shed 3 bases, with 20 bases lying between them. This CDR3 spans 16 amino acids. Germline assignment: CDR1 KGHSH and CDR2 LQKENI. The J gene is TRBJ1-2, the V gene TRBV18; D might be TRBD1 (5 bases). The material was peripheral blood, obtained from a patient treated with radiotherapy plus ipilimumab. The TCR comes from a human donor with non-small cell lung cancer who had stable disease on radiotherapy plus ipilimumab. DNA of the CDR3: TGTGCCAGCTCTGGCACCTCACAAGGAGGGGACTATGGCTACACCTTC. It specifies CASSGTSQGGDYGYTF.